Below, 20 T cell receptor beta chains from the same sample are listed, as sequenced in a study of cytomegalovirus exposure and HLA in healthy donors. The PCR contained 60 Vbeta and 13 Jbeta primers. Sequencing was performed with immunoSEQ multiplex PCR; in TCRdb, only in-frame clones are kept and a portion is missing. This table has about 170,000 clones, roughly 70% appearing once. Sample: PBMCs. These TCRs come from a girl aged 5-17 years in good health and CMV-seronegative.

V is TRBV7-2 and J is TRBJ2-7, with 9 positions matching TRBD1. In germline, CDR1 is SGHTA, CDR2 FQGNSA. There are 13 residues in the CDR3. V lost 5 bases to trimming and J lost 3 bases; unmatched junction nucleotides: 2. Here the CDR3 reads CASSRDRVYEQYF. Written as DNA, the CDR3 is TGTGCCAGCAGCCGGGACAGGGTCTACGAGCAGTACTTC.

The chain joins TRBV27 to TRBJ1-2; 7 nucleotides line up with TRBD1. Germline assignment: CDR1 MNHEY and CDR2 SMNVEV (reference sequence). V shed 6 bases, J shed 4 bases, and the junction held 11 bases outside the gene matches. The CDR3 extends over 15 amino acids. CDR3: CASSSVSGQTYGYTF. The CDR3 nucleotides are TGTGCCAGCAGCTCAGTCTCGGGACAGACCTATGGCTACACCTTC.

The chain employs TRBV27 and TRBJ1-4, with D possibly TRBD1 on 6 matching bases. Trimming removed 5 bases at V and 0 bases at J, with 16 bases between. Germline V gene lookup returns CDR1 MNHEY and CDR2 SMNVEV (reference sequence). The CDR3 consists of 17 residues. CDR3: CASSEQGFPATNEKLFF. DNA for the CDR3: TGTGCCAGCAGTGAACAGGGTTTTCCTGCAACTAATGAAAAACTGTTTTTT.

The chain couples TRBV29-1 to TRBJ1-1; no clear D. The CDR3 loop spans 12 amino acids. Germline V gene lookup returns CDR1 SQVTM and CDR2 ANQGSEA. V lost 3 bases and J lost 1, with 6 bases in between. DNA for the CDR3: TGCAGCGTTGATGAGGGGAACACTGAAGCTTTCTTT. Its protein product is CSVDEGNTEAFF.

This clone has more than one count but fewer than ten. The genes are TRBV5-1 and TRBJ1-5, with TRBD1 as a possible D gene (6 bases). CDR3 length equals 14 residues. The germline V gene encodes CDR1 SGHRS and CDR2 YFSETQ. The V and J ends lost 4 bases and 4 bases respectively, with 12 bases between them. The CDR3 DNA reads as TGCGCCAGCAGCCCGGTAGGGGGAAATCAGCCCCAGCATTTT. This codes for CASSPVGGNQPQHF.

The J gene is TRBJ2-7, the V gene TRBV2; 12 bases fit TRBD2. Trimming at V came to 6 bases and at J to 5 bases, leaving 8 bases not matched to a gene. CDR1 and CDR2 from the germline V gene are SNHLY and FYNNEI. The CDR3 contains 15 residues. The CDR3 DNA reads TGTGCCAGCAGAGTAACGGGACTAGCGGGCCACGAGCAGTACTTC. Protein product: CASRVTGLAGHEQYF.

The V call is TRBV11-2, the J call TRBJ1-6, with D possibly matching TRBD1 (6 bases). Germline CDR1 SGHAT, CDR2 FQNNGV. V dropped 5 bases and J dropped 10 bases, with 21 bases sitting between them. CDR3 length: 16 amino acids. CDR3 sequence reads: CASSPNTGKRGSPLHF. CDR3 nucleotide sequence: TGTGCCAGCAGCCCAAATACAGGGAAGAGAGGGTCACCCCTCCACTTT.

V gene TRBV7-3 combines with J gene TRBJ1-1, with D tentatively TRBD1 (5 bases). V was pared by 4 bases and J by 3 bases, with 9 bases between. CDR3 length: 13 amino acids. Looked up from germline, CDR1 is SGHTA and CDR2 is FQGTGA. The CDR3 region has the DNA TGTGCCAGCAGCTACGGGGGGGACACTGAAGCTTTCTTT. Translation: CASSYGGDTEAFF.

The chain has TRBV6-6 and TRBJ1-6, with 11 bases identical to TRBD1. Trimming removed 6 bases from V and 10 bases from J; junction bases left unmatched: 5. The germline V gene has CDR1 MNHNY and CDR2 SVGAGI (reference sequence). The CDR3 length is 14 residues. This chain's CDR3 is CASSSGTGGSPLHF. Written as DNA, the CDR3 is TGTGCCAGCAGCTCCGGGACAGGGGGATCACCCCTCCACTTT.

The chain is built from TRBV5-6 and TRBJ2-1; 8 bases map to TRBD2. This CDR3 comprises 15 residues. The V segment lost 0 bases and the J segment 7 bases; nucleotides outside the gene matches: 6. Germline-derived CDR1 and CDR2 are SGHDT and YYEEEE. Here the CDR3 reads CASSLERGRVNEQFF. The CDR3 nucleotides read TGTGCCAGCAGCTTGGAGCGGGGGAGAGTTAATGAGCAGTTCTTC. The full variable domain, its missing parts supplied by reference TRBV5-6 and TRBJ2-1, is DAGVTQSPTHLIKTRGQQVTLRCSPKSGHDTVSWYQQALGQGPQFIFQYYEEEERQRGNFPDRFSGHQFPNYSSELNVNALLLGDSALYLCASSLERGRVNEQFFGPGTRLTVL.

This chain connects TRBV5-4 to TRBJ1-1; D perhaps matches TRBD1 (5 bases). The CDR3 consists of 15 residues. V lost 0 bases and J lost 0, with 9 bases in between. CDR1 is SGHNT and CDR2 is YYREEE in the germline V gene (reference sequence). The CDR3 protein is CASSLVGGMNTEAFF. CDR3 nucleotides: TGTGCCAGCAGCTTGGTGGGGGGAATGAACACTGAAGCTTTCTTT.

In this sample, this clone turned up once. The chain joins TRBV13 to TRBJ2-1; 10 bases fit TRBD2. In germline, CDR1 is PRHDT, CDR2 FYEKMQ (reference sequence). The CDR3 covers 15 residues. V lost 5 bases to trimming and J lost 12 bases; unmatched junction nucleotides: 13. The CDR3 region is CASSPQRGGHPRQFF. The DNA of the CDR3 is TGTGCCAGCAGCCCACAGCGGGGGGGCCATCCCCGGCAGTTCTTC.

V is TRBV4-1 and J is TRBJ2-7; TRBD2 is a possible D gene (6 bases). Trimming removed 6 bases at V and 4 bases at J, with 13 bases between. The germline CDR1 and CDR2 sequences are MGHRA and YSYEKL. The CDR3 extends over 13 amino acids. CDR3 in DNA: TGCGCCAGCAGAGGGACCGCGGGATACGAGCAGTACTTC. Residues: CASRGTAGYEQYF.

The chain joins TRBV4-2 to TRBJ2-2; 11 nucleotides align to TRBD2. The V gene end was trimmed by 0 bases and the J gene end by 6 bases; junction bases not matched to a gene: 12. The CDR3 loop spans 19 amino acids. Germline values: CDR1 LGHNA, CDR2 YNFKEQ. This CDR3 reads CASSQERIAGGPLAGELFF. In DNA, the CDR3 is TGTGCCAGCAGCCAAGAGAGAATAGCGGGGGGGCCACTCGCCGGGGAGCTGTTTTTT.

This clone was detected only a few times. The V gene is TRBV10-2, the J gene TRBJ2-5; D gene unclear. Germline values: CDR1 WSHSY, CDR2 SAAADI. The CDR3 length is 15 residues. V lost 5 bases, J lost 9 bases, and 22 bases lay in between. Written as DNA, the CDR3 is TGCGCCAGCAGTATTTCCGTTACCGCCTCCGGAGCCCAGTACTTC. Amino acids: CASSISVTASGAQYF.

On this clone: At the DNA level, this CDR3 is encoded by other sequences in the same sample as well. J is TRBJ2-2 and V is TRBV18, with 9 bases that match TRBD1. Germline V CDR1 and CDR2: KGHSH, LQKENI. Trimming removed 0 bases from V and 2 bases from J; junction bases left unmatched: 1. The CDR3 runs 16 residues. The CDR3 is CASSPPTGGNTGELFF. DNA of the CDR3: TGTGCCAGCTCACCACCGACAGGGGGAAACACCGGGGAGCTGTTTTTT. The variable domain in full, completed from reference TRBV18 and TRBJ2-2, reads NAGVMQNPRHLVRRRGQEARLRCSPMKGHSHVYWYRQLPEEGLKFMVYLQKENIIDESGMPKERFSAEFPKEGPSILRIQQVVRGDSAAYFCASSPPTGGNTGELFFGEGSRLTVL.

This clone was observed many times. This chain uses TRBV12-5 with TRBJ1-1, with D unclear. There are 13 residues in the CDR3. V was cut by 2 bases and J by 6 bases, with 10 bases left in between. CDR1 LGHNT and CDR2 FRNRAP come from the germline V gene. The CDR3 sequence is CASGLSVVPEAFF. CDR3 DNA sequence: TGTGCTAGTGGTTTGTCGGTGGTTCCTGAAGCTTTCTTT.

This chain uses TRBV7-2 with TRBJ2-6; possibly TRBD2 for D (6 bases). This CDR3 comprises 18 residues. V lost 3 bases and J lost 0, with 15 bases in between. CDR1 is SGHTA, CDR2 FQGNSA, per germline. The CDR3 region is CASSFSLRGSSGANVLTF. CDR3 DNA sequence: TGTGCCAGCAGCTTCAGCCTCCGGGGGAGCTCTGGGGCCAACGTCCTGACTTTC. Full variable domain (outside the CDR3, taken from reference TRBV7-2 and TRBJ2-6): GAGVSQSPSNKVTEKGKDVELRCDPISGHTALYWYRQSLGQGLEFLIYFQGNSAPDKSGLPSDRFSAERTGGSVSTLTIQRTQQEDSAVYLCASSFSLRGSSGANVLTFGAGSRLTVL.

This clone is a singleton in its sample. The chain links TRBV9 to TRBJ1-2, with TRBD1 as a possible D gene (6 bases). Germline V gene lookup returns CDR1 SGDLS and CDR2 YYNGEE. The CDR3 consists of 17 residues. With 0 bases removed from V and 4 bases from J, the gap between germline ends came to 19 bases. CDR3 sequence: CASSVERGITGFYGYTF. DNA of the CDR3: TGTGCCAGCAGCGTAGAGAGGGGGATAACAGGGTTCTATGGCTACACCTTC. The whole variable domain, filled in from reference TRBV9 and TRBJ1-2, reads DSGVTQTPKHLITATGQRVTLRCSPRSGDLSVYWYQQSLDQGLQFLIQYYNGEERAKGNILERFSAQQFPDLHSELNLSSLELGDSALYFCASSVERGITGFYGYTFGSGTRLTVV.

Turning to this clone: Its ends do not fully match the called genes, so a read error is possible. V and J are TRBV7-9 and TRBJ1-5, with 7 bases lining up with TRBD1. The CDR3 has 14 residues. The germline V gene has CDR1 SEHNR and CDR2 FQNEAQ (reference sequence). CDR3 DNA sequence: TGTGCCAGCAGCTACCGGGACAGTAATCGGCCCCAGCATTTT. Encoded protein: CASSYRDSNRPQHF.